The clone carrying this TCR beta chain occurred many times. The antigen is undetermined. Starting material of 400 to 600 ng total RNA yielded TCR beta cDNA via a constant-region primer. Slightly modified ARM-PCR, run as three nested multiplex PCR rounds, produced the TCR beta libraries. Both of the initial two PCR rounds ran for about 11 cycles and employed TRBV1-TRBV30 forward primers alongside a C-beta reverse primer. TCRdb used MiXCR to reprocess the multiplex PCR reads, holding one entry per CDR3 protein. Of fewer than 350,000 distinct CDR3 sequences listed, roughly two thirds were seen once; the top ten hold more than 8.5%. The data derive from a study of tumor-infiltrating lymphocytes in primary liver carcinoma. For the study at large: Those sampled were patients whose primary liver carcinoma was treated by surgical resection. Both sexes were represented among patients, who were 30 to 69 years old. Overall study results and limits: Researchers found tumor-adjacent and tumor-blood pairs overlapped less than tumor region pairs. Because of bulk unsorted sampling, CD4+ and CD8+ repertoires were not subjected to comparison.

The blood RNA (from unsorted whole blood) was obtained, and germline DNA was also extracted. Trimming shortened V by 8 bases and J by 0 bases, and 17 bases separated the two germline ends. Looked up from germline, CDR1 is SGHDN and CDR2 is FVKESK. The CDR3 extends over 15 amino acids. Material: peripheral blood. The chain recombines TRBV14 with TRBJ2-7; D not certain. The sequence was collected from a man aged 40-49 years with primary liver carcinoma and hepatitis B virus infection. The CDR3: CASSEAPTFSYEQYF. The CDR3 coding sequence is TGTGCCAGCTCCGAAGCCCCCACCTTCTCCTACGAGCAGTACTTC.